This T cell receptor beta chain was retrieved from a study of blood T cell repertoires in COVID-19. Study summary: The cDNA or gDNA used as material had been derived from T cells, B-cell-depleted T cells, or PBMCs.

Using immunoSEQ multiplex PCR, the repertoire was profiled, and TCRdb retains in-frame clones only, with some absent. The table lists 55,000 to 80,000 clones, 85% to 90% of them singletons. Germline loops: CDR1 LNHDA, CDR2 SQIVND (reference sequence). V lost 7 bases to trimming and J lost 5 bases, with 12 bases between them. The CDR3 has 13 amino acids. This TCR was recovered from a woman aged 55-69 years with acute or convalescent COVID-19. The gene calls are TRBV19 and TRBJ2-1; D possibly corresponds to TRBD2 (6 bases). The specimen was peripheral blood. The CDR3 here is CASKWGLNNEQFF. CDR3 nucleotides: TGTGCCAGTAAGTGGGGACTCAACAATGAGCAGTTCTTC.